The sequence of this T cell receptor beta chain was determined in a study of neurological immune-mediated disorders. cDNA synthesis was performed by 5'RACE with 10-nucleotide random UMIs. TCRdb ran MiXCR on the 5' RACE reads and lists one entry per CDR3 protein. The sample lists around 70,000 distinct CDR3 sequences, about 5.1% seen once, with about 2.2% in the top ten. This clonotype was detected a few times. Antigen specificity is unknown. There are 14 residues in the CDR3. V gave up 5 bases and J gave up 1 base, with 11 bases separating them. Study-level results: Any association between clinical or MRI features and the multiple sclerosis repertoire cluster was absent.

From 2 million PBMCs stored at -80 C, the unsorted libraries were generated. The V call is TRBV12-3 or TRBV12-4, the J call TRBJ1-1; D gene unclear. Material: PBMCs. The origin of this receptor is a woman aged 65 to 85 with multiple sclerosis. The CDR3 DNA is TGTGCCAGCAGTCTCCACCATAAGAACACTGAAGCTTTCTTT. It is translated as CASSLHHKNTEAFF.